A selection of T cell receptor beta chains follows, all from one sample in a study of T cell repertoires in cytomegalovirus infection. Each CDR3 protein gets one entry after TCRdb re-called the reads with MiXCR. This table holds nearly 550,000 distinct CDR3 sequences, approximately 15% found once. The sequenced material came from CD8+ T cells from PBMCs. Receptor source: a human donor in good health (CMV status not recorded). Some clones in this sample may be carry-over from other donors' samples. The CDR3 runs from the conserved cysteine through the conserved F or W. Fields, in order: J gene, D gene, V gene, CDR3 length, clone size, CDR3 protein, CDR3 DNA. A D gene is named only where the DNA matches it firmly. Expanded clones get a size class; other rows say once, few or many, or leave the size out.

j_gene: TRBJ2-1
d_gene: NA
v_gene: TRBV19
len: 13
abundance: NA
CDR3aa: CASKGLTYHEQFF
CDR3nt: TGTGCCAGTAAGGGTCTCACATATCATGAGCAGTTCTTC

j_gene: TRBJ2-4
d_gene: NA
v_gene: TRBV11-1
len: 16
abundance: NA
CDR3aa: CASSPFQALAKNIQYF
CDR3nt: TGTGCCAGCAGCCCCTTTCAAGCCTTAGCCAAAAACATTCAGTACTTC

j_gene: TRBJ1-6
d_gene: TRBD1
v_gene: TRBV7-3
len: 16
abundance: NA
CDR3aa: CASSLFATGADSPLHF
CDR3nt: TGTGCCAGCAGCTTATTCGCTACAGGGGCGGATTCACCCCTCCACTTT

j_gene: TRBJ2-7
d_gene: TRBD2
v_gene: TRBV28
len: 15
abundance: many
CDR3aa: CASSTGLAGVGEQYF
CDR3nt: TGTGCCAGCAGCACGGGACTAGCGGGAGTTGGCGAGCAGTACTTC

j_gene: TRBJ2-1
d_gene: TRBD1
v_gene: TRBV7-9
len: 14
abundance: many
CDR3aa: CASRFQGQNNEQFF
CDR3nt: TGTGCCAGCAGATTTCAGGGACAGAACAATGAGCAGTTCTTC

j_gene: TRBJ2-5
d_gene: NA
v_gene: TRBV28
len: 13
abundance: NA
CDR3aa: CASSFAMGETQYF
CDR3nt: TGTGCCAGCAGTTTCGCCATGGGGGAGACCCAGTACTTC

j_gene: TRBJ2-1
d_gene: NA
v_gene: TRBV28
len: 15
abundance: NA
CDR3aa: CASLKGVLGDNEQFF
CDR3nt: TGTGCCAGTTTAAAGGGGGTTCTCGGCGACAATGAGCAGTTCTTC

j_gene: TRBJ2-1
d_gene: TRBD1
v_gene: TRBV19
len: 15
abundance: NA
CDR3aa: CASTPTGGKYNEQFF
CDR3nt: TGTGCCAGTACCCCTACAGGGGGAAAGTACAATGAGCAGTTCTTC

j_gene: TRBJ2-7
d_gene: TRBD2
v_gene: TRBV4-2
len: 15
abundance: few
CDR3aa: CASSPSGREYYEQYF
CDR3nt: TGTGCCAGCAGTCCTAGCGGGAGGGAATACTACGAGCAGTACTTC

j_gene: TRBJ1-1
d_gene: NA
v_gene: TRBV18
len: 13
abundance: NA
CDR3aa: CASSPTQYTEAFF
CDR3nt: TGTGCCAGCTCTCCCACCCAGTATACTGAAGCTTTCTTT

j_gene: TRBJ1-1
d_gene: NA
v_gene: TRBV27
len: 13
abundance: many
CDR3aa: CASRRNGNTEAFF
CDR3nt: TGTGCCAGCAGGAGGAATGGGAACACTGAAGCTTTCTTT

j_gene: TRBJ2-3
d_gene: NA
v_gene: TRBV15
len: 15
abundance: NA
CDR3aa: CATSRWEVGTDTKYF
CDR3nt: TGTGCCACCAGCAGGTGGGAAGTCGGCACAGATACGAAGTATTTT

j_gene: TRBJ2-3
d_gene: NA
v_gene: TRBV7-9
len: 13
abundance: NA
CDR3aa: CASSPEGTDTQYF
CDR3nt: TGTGCCAGCAGCCCTGAAGGCACAGATACGCAGTATTTT

j_gene: TRBJ1-4
d_gene: NA
v_gene: TRBV5-4
len: 11
abundance: many
CDR3aa: CASSLGGKLFF
CDR3nt: TGTGCCAGCAGCTTGGGAGGAAAACTGTTTTTT

j_gene: TRBJ1-1
d_gene: NA
v_gene: TRBV4-3
len: 13
abundance: NA
CDR3aa: CASARAGGTEAFF
CDR3nt: TGCGCCAGCGCCCGGGCGGGGGGCACTGAAGCTTTCTTT

j_gene: TRBJ1-5
d_gene: NA
v_gene: TRBV19
len: 16
abundance: many
CDR3aa: CASSNNREGSNQPQHF
CDR3nt: TGTGCCAGTAGTAATAACAGGGAGGGCAGCAATCAGCCCCAGCATTTT

j_gene: TRBJ2-7
d_gene: TRBD1
v_gene: TRBV7-9
len: 15
abundance: many
CDR3aa: CASSPGRGRRPEQYF
CDR3nt: TGTGCCAGCAGCCCCGGTAGGGGGCGAAGGCCCGAGCAGTACTTC

j_gene: TRBJ1-2
d_gene: NA
v_gene: TRBV7-9
len: 15
abundance: many
CDR3aa: CASSSRRDILRGYTF
CDR3nt: TGTGCCAGCAGCTCCCGCCGGGACATCCTACGGGGCTACACCTTC

j_gene: TRBJ2-5
d_gene: NA
v_gene: TRBV25-1
len: 17
abundance: NA
CDR3aa: CASSDPGGRKYQETQYF
CDR3nt: TGTGCCAGCAGTGACCCGGGGGGCCGAAAGTACCAAGAGACCCAGTACTTC

j_gene: TRBJ2-1
d_gene: NA
v_gene: TRBV20-1
len: 15
abundance: NA
CDR3aa: CSARERLGYNNEQFF
CDR3nt: TGCAGTGCTAGAGAACGGCTGGGTTACAACAATGAGCAGTTCTTC

j_gene: TRBJ1-4
d_gene: NA
v_gene: TRBV5-1
len: 14
abundance: NA
CDR3aa: CASSVDTSDEKLFF
CDR3nt: TGCGCCAGCAGCGTCGACACTTCGGACGAAAAACTGTTTTTT

j_gene: TRBJ2-7
d_gene: TRBD2
v_gene: TRBV20-1
len: 13
abundance: few
CDR3aa: CSVGGVGFYEQYF
CDR3nt: TGCAGCGTGGGGGGGGTCGGGTTCTACGAGCAGTACTTC

j_gene: TRBJ2-5
d_gene: NA
v_gene: TRBV4-2
len: 13
abundance: many
CDR3aa: CASSGRGPETQYF
CDR3nt: TGTGCCAGCAGCGGACGAGGGCCAGAGACCCAGTACTTC

j_gene: TRBJ2-1
d_gene: TRBD2
v_gene: TRBV4-1
len: 17
abundance: NA
CDR3aa: CASSPRGAGGPVDEQFF
CDR3nt: TGCGCCAGCAGCCCAAGAGGAGCGGGAGGTCCGGTTGATGAGCAGTTCTTC

j_gene: TRBJ1-1
d_gene: NA
v_gene: TRBV28
len: 15
abundance: few
CDR3aa: CASSLSRVSNTEAFF
CDR3nt: TGTGCCAGCAGTTTATCGAGGGTTTCGAACACTGAAGCTTTCTTT

j_gene: TRBJ2-3
d_gene: TRBD2
v_gene: TRBV7-3
len: 14
abundance: NA
CDR3aa: CANSGGGGLDTQYF
CDR3nt: TGTGCCAACAGCGGGGGGGGGGGCCTAGATACGCAGTATTTT

j_gene: TRBJ1-4
d_gene: NA
v_gene: TRBV19
len: 17
abundance: few
CDR3aa: CASSLAPAFATNEKLFF
CDR3nt: TGTGCCAGTAGCCTTGCCCCGGCGTTCGCAACTAATGAAAAACTGTTTTTT

j_gene: TRBJ2-1
d_gene: NA
v_gene: TRBV6-2/TRBV6-3
len: 13
abundance: many
CDR3aa: CASSYGRAKEQFF
CDR3nt: TGTGCCAGCAGTTACGGCAGGGCTAAAGAGCAGTTCTTC

j_gene: TRBJ2-1
d_gene: NA
v_gene: TRBV19
len: 14
abundance: few
CDR3aa: CASSIDLRGNEQFF
CDR3nt: TGTGCCAGTAGTATAGATCTGAGAGGGAATGAGCAGTTCTTC

j_gene: TRBJ1-5
d_gene: TRBD1
v_gene: TRBV5-6
len: 15
abundance: NA
CDR3aa: CASSLGTGQNQPQDF
CDR3nt: TGTGCCAGCAGCCTCGGGACAGGACAGAATCAGCCCCAGGATTTT

j_gene: TRBJ1-2
d_gene: NA
v_gene: TRBV7-6
len: 13
abundance: NA
CDR3aa: CASSPGAGYGYTF
CDR3nt: TGTGCCAGCAGCCCAGGTGCAGGCTATGGCTACACCTTC

j_gene: TRBJ2-5
d_gene: NA
v_gene: TRBV10-2
len: 12
abundance: many
CDR3aa: CASRGAQETQYF
CDR3nt: TGCGCCAGCAGGGGAGCCCAAGAGACCCAGTACTTC

j_gene: TRBJ2-2
d_gene: NA
v_gene: TRBV6-5
len: 14
abundance: many
CDR3aa: CASSYSYASGELFF
CDR3nt: TGTGCCAGCAGTTACTCATATGCCTCCGGGGAGCTGTTTTTT

j_gene: TRBJ2-1
d_gene: NA
v_gene: TRBV6-2/TRBV6-3
len: 16
abundance: many
CDR3aa: CASSFRPGQRGIEQFF
CDR3nt: TGTGCCAGCAGTTTTAGACCGGGCCAAAGAGGAATTGAGCAGTTCTTC

j_gene: TRBJ1-1
d_gene: NA
v_gene: TRBV5-1
len: 14
abundance: few
CDR3aa: CASSLRAPNTEAFF
CDR3nt: TGCGCCAGCAGCTTGCGGGCTCCGAACACTGAAGCTTTCTTT

j_gene: TRBJ2-7
d_gene: TRBD1
v_gene: TRBV5-1
len: 15
abundance: many
CDR3aa: CASSLTGNLAYEQYF
CDR3nt: TGCGCCAGCAGCCTGACAGGGAACCTTGCCTACGAGCAGTACTTC

j_gene: TRBJ1-6
d_gene: TRBD1
v_gene: TRBV7-9
len: 15
abundance: many
CDR3aa: CASNTPGTENSPLHF
CDR3nt: TGTGCCAGCAATACCCCCGGGACAGAAAATTCACCCCTCCACTTT

j_gene: TRBJ2-1
d_gene: NA
v_gene: TRBV13
len: 15
abundance: few
CDR3aa: CASSEQGPSYNEQFF
CDR3nt: TGTGCCAGCAGTGAGCAGGGGCCATCCTACAATGAGCAGTTCTTC

j_gene: TRBJ1-2
d_gene: NA
v_gene: TRBV10-3
len: 15
abundance: many
CDR3aa: CAISEGAENNYGYTF
CDR3nt: TGTGCCATCAGTGAGGGGGCGGAGAATAACTATGGCTACACCTTC

j_gene: TRBJ2-1
d_gene: NA
v_gene: TRBV30
len: 15
abundance: NA
CDR3aa: CAWSVGSSLYNEQFF
CDR3nt: TGTGCCTGGAGTGTTGGGTCCTCCCTTTACAATGAGCAGTTCTTC

j_gene: TRBJ2-7
d_gene: NA
v_gene: TRBV28
len: 15
abundance: many
CDR3aa: CASSFGRAGRYEQYF
CDR3nt: TGTGCCAGCAGTTTTGGCAGGGCAGGGCGCTACGAGCAGTACTTC

j_gene: TRBJ1-2
d_gene: NA
v_gene: TRBV12-3/TRBV12-4
len: 14
abundance: many
CDR3aa: CASSLSPEDYGYTF
CDR3nt: TGTGCCAGCAGTTTATCTCCTGAGGATTATGGCTACACCTTC

j_gene: TRBJ2-7
d_gene: NA
v_gene: TRBV28
len: 16
abundance: many
CDR3aa: CASRSVGDLHSYEQYF
CDR3nt: TGTGCCAGTCGCTCCGTAGGGGACCTCCACTCCTACGAGCAGTACTTC

j_gene: TRBJ2-7
d_gene: NA
v_gene: TRBV6-1
len: 13
abundance: many
CDR3aa: CAGKDRLTYEQYF
CDR3nt: TGTGCCGGGAAGGACAGACTCACCTACGAGCAGTACTTC

j_gene: TRBJ2-7
d_gene: NA
v_gene: TRBV27
len: 11
abundance: NA
CDR3aa: CASRQFNEQYF
CDR3nt: TGTGCCAGCAGACAATTTAACGAGCAGTACTTC

j_gene: TRBJ2-7
d_gene: NA
v_gene: TRBV12-3/TRBV12-4
len: 15
abundance: few
CDR3aa: CASSLLGDGQYEQYF
CDR3nt: TGTGCCAGCAGTTTATTAGGGGACGGGCAATACGAGCAGTACTTC

j_gene: TRBJ1-1
d_gene: NA
v_gene: TRBV10-3
len: 15
abundance: once
CDR3aa: CAISVLDKANTEAFF
CDR3nt: TGTGCCATCAGTGTCTTAGATAAAGCGAACACTGAAGCTTTCTTT

j_gene: TRBJ1-5
d_gene: NA
v_gene: TRBV6-1
len: 12
abundance: many
CDR3aa: CASKTGYQPQHF
CDR3nt: TGTGCCAGCAAGACAGGCTATCAGCCCCAGCATTTT

j_gene: TRBJ1-5
d_gene: NA
v_gene: TRBV7-9
len: 14
abundance: many
CDR3aa: CASSRTEGNQPQHF
CDR3nt: TGTGCCAGCAGCCGGACAGAGGGCAATCAGCCCCAGCATTTT

j_gene: TRBJ2-7
d_gene: NA
v_gene: TRBV4-1
len: 16
abundance: few
CDR3aa: CASSHPAGLRGLEQYF
CDR3nt: TGCGCCAGCAGCCATCCCGCGGGCCTACGTGGGCTCGAGCAGTACTTC

j_gene: TRBJ2-1
d_gene: TRBD2
v_gene: TRBV7-6
len: 15
abundance: NA
CDR3aa: CASSLSLAGGFEQFF
CDR3nt: TGTGCCAGCAGCTTATCTTTAGCGGGGGGGTTTGAGCAGTTCTTC

j_gene: TRBJ2-7
d_gene: NA
v_gene: TRBV11-1
len: 14
abundance: NA
CDR3aa: CASSLANGGYEQYF
CDR3nt: TGTGCCAGCAGCTTAGCGAACGGCGGGTACGAGCAGTACTTC

j_gene: TRBJ2-3
d_gene: TRBD2
v_gene: TRBV24-1
len: 17
abundance: many
CDR3aa: CATSDLAIAGGPDTQYF
CDR3nt: TGTGCCACCAGTGATTTGGCCATTGCGGGGGGCCCAGATACGCAGTATTTT

j_gene: TRBJ2-3
d_gene: NA
v_gene: TRBV6-5
len: 16
abundance: NA
CDR3aa: CASSSPSGWGKDTQYF
CDR3nt: TGTGCAAGCAGTTCCCCAAGCGGGTGGGGTAAAGATACGCAGTATTTT

j_gene: TRBJ2-7
d_gene: NA
v_gene: TRBV6-1
len: 12
abundance: many
CDR3aa: CASRPGQAEQYF
CDR3nt: TGTGCCAGCAGACCCGGACAAGCCGAGCAGTACTTC